The 12 T cell receptor beta chains in this list originate from one sample, sequenced in a study of blood T cells in healthy people across ages. With a J-beta primer mix and a sample-barcoded 5' primer, a second PCR ran about 7 to 12 cycles. In TCRdb, the 5' RACE reads were re-called with MiXCR into one record per CDR3 protein. The top ten hold under 25% of the sample, which has over 1,500,000 distinct CDR3 sequences, about 39% seen once. Sequenced: blood. The receptor set was obtained from a human donor in good health.

The chain joins TRBV24-1 to TRBJ2-1; 10 bases map to TRBD1. V shed 5 bases and J 4 bases; nucleotides not matched to a gene: 13. The CDR3 runs to 18 residues. Germline V gene data show CDR1 as KGHDR and CDR2 as SFDVKD. CDR3 loop: CATSGYRDRGSLYNEQFF. The CDR3 DNA is TGTGCCACCAGTGGTTACCGGGACAGGGGAAGCTTATACAATGAGCAGTTCTTC.

The V and J genes are TRBV2 and TRBJ1-1, with TRBD1 as a possible D gene (6 bases). The CDR3 has 14 residues. CDR1 is SNHLY and CDR2 is FYNNEI in the germline V gene. V gave up 10 bases and J gave up 1 base, with 16 bases separating them. CDR3 residues: CATKGGRANTEAFF. The CDR3, as DNA: TGTGCCACCAAGGGGGGTAGGGCGAACACTGAAGCTTTCTTT.

V gene TRBV18 combines with J gene TRBJ2-7; 9 bases agree with TRBD1. CDR1 is KGHSH, CDR2 LQKENI, per germline. The ends lost 8 bases at V and 3 bases at J; junction bases unmatched: 5. This CDR3 spans 13 amino acids. The CDR3 here is CASGQGPYYEQYF. The CDR3 DNA reads as TGTGCCAGCGGACAGGGGCCGTACTACGAGCAGTACTTC.

This clonotype was counted between two and nine times. This chain links TRBV7-9 with TRBJ2-1, with 8 bases that match TRBD2. After removal of 5 bases from V and 5 bases from J, the junction contained 8 bases not matched to a gene. The CDR3 is 15 residues long. Looked up from germline, CDR1 is SEHNR and CDR2 is FQNEAQ (reference sequence). This CDR3 reads CASSARGDINNEQFF. The CDR3 DNA is TGTGCCAGCAGCGCGCGGGGGGACATTAACAATGAGCAGTTCTTC.

J is TRBJ1-1 and V is TRBV29-1; D may be TRBD1 (6 bases). This CDR3 has 13 amino acids. Looked up from germline, CDR1 is SQVTM and CDR2 is ANQGSEA. V was shortened by 3 bases and J by 1 base, with 9 bases between the two germline ends. CDR3 sequence reads: CSVERGGNTEAFF. The CDR3 bases are TGCAGCGTTGAGAGGGGGGGGAACACTGAAGCTTTCTTT.

J is TRBJ2-6 and V is TRBV5-5, with D perhaps being TRBD1 or TRBD2 (5 bases each). Germline-derived CDR1 and CDR2 are SGHKS and YYEKEE (reference sequence). Trimming left V 4 bases short and J 0 bases short, with 14 bases between. The CDR3 runs 17 residues. The CDR3 nucleotides are TGTGCCAGCAGCCCGAGGGACGGAGGCTCTGGGGCCAACGTCCTGACTTTC. Amino acids: CASSPRDGGSGANVLTF.

This clonotype was detected once. V is TRBV5-6 and J is TRBJ1-4; a possible D gene is TRBD1 (6 bases). V was shortened by 1 base and J by 5 bases, with 12 bases between the two germline ends. The CDR3 has 15 residues. Germline values: CDR1 SGHDT, CDR2 YYEEEE. CDR3 sequence reads: CASSLLVGANEKLFF. The CDR3 nucleotides are TGTGCCAGCAGCTTGTTGGTGGGGGCAAATGAAAAACTGTTTTTT.

This clonotype occurred a few times. The V call is TRBV7-2, the J call TRBJ2-7, with no clear D. V gave up 3 bases and J gave up 2 bases, with 14 bases separating them. The CDR3 consists of 15 residues. CDR1 is SGHTA and CDR2 is FQGNSA in the germline V gene. CDR3 amino acids: CASSFQVSIPYEQYF. CDR3 coding DNA: TGTGCCAGCAGCTTTCAAGTGTCAATCCCCTACGAGCAGTACTTC.

The chain joins TRBV28 to TRBJ1-2; D gene ambiguous. The CDR3 is made up of 11 amino acids. Germline-derived CDR1 and CDR2 are MDHEN and SYDVKM. The germline V and J ends were trimmed by 0 bases and 6 bases, with 2 bases remaining between them. CDR3 residues: CASSLWDGYTF. As DNA, the CDR3 is TGTGCCAGCAGTTTATGGGATGGCTACACCTTC.

This clonotype has a handful of counts. The chain combines TRBV3-1 with TRBJ1-1; D might be TRBD1 (6 bases). CDR3 length equals 14 residues. CDR1 LGHDT and CDR2 YNNKEL come from the germline V gene (reference sequence). The V gene lost 4 bases and the J gene lost 1 base, with 10 bases spanning the gap. The CDR3 reads CASSLPDRNTEAFF. The CDR3 coding sequence is TGTGCCAGCAGCCTACCGGACAGGAACACTGAAGCTTTCTTT.

The chain couples TRBV7-2 to TRBJ2-7; 15 nucleotides match TRBD2. The V and J ends lost 4 bases and 7 bases, in that order; junction bases with no gene match: 14. Germline V gives CDR1 SGHTA, CDR2 FQGNSA. CDR3 length: 18 amino acids. CDR3 in amino acids: CASSYRTSGGAVEKEQYF. The CDR3 region has the DNA TGTGCCAGCAGCTACCGGACTAGCGGGGGGGCCGTTGAGAAAGAGCAGTACTTC.

Regarding this clonotype: One end of the junction does not line up with germline, which may come from a read error. The J gene is TRBJ2-2, the V gene TRBV20-1, with a possible D match to TRBD1 (5 bases). The CDR3 loop spans 16 amino acids. Germline V gene data show CDR1 as DFQATT and CDR2 as SNEGSKA (reference sequence). This CDR3 is CGARGRPQLDTGELFF. CDR3 DNA: TGCGGTGCTAGGGGCAGACCCCAACTTGACACCGGGGAGCTGTTTTTT.